A selection of T cell receptor beta chains follows, all from one sample in a study of a mutant IDH1 vaccine in newly diagnosed glioma. Sequencing used immunoSEQ multiplex PCR; TCRdb keeps in-frame clones, though not all of them. In the table there are approximately 67,000 clones, roughly 84% of which are singletons. No antigen is known for these receptors. The sample here was PBMCs, taken from a glioma patient whose treatment included an IDH1 peptide vaccine. All receptors come from a man aged 18 to 30 with glioma. Each CDR3 is given without its conserved first and last residue.

j_gene: TRBJ1-1
v_gene: TRBV6-5
CDR3aa: ASSYSRQLVNTEAF

j_gene: TRBJ1-6
v_gene: TRBV18
CDR3aa: ASSLYRGGGYNSPLH

j_gene: TRBJ1-1
v_gene: TRBV28
CDR3aa: ASSFRRGRGNTEAF

j_gene: TRBJ2-3
v_gene: TRBV30
CDR3aa: AWSVGLADTDTQY

j_gene: TRBJ1-5
v_gene: TRBV27
CDR3aa: ASSYDRANQPQH

j_gene: TRBJ2-2
v_gene: TRBV11-1
CDR3aa: ASSGSTITGELF

j_gene: TRBJ1-1
v_gene: TRBV7-9
CDR3aa: ASSQSTVRATEAF

j_gene: TRBJ1-2
v_gene: TRBV6-1
CDR3aa: ASSEAHHLGGHGYT

j_gene: TRBJ1-4
v_gene: TRBV28
CDR3aa: ATRWGFSNEKLF

j_gene: TRBJ1-1
v_gene: TRBV2
CDR3aa: ASIALNTEAF

j_gene: TRBJ1-2
v_gene: TRBV6-1
CDR3aa: ASGGSRRTYGYT

j_gene: TRBJ1-5
v_gene: TRBV19
CDR3aa: ASSLSNQAAQPQH

j_gene: TRBJ1-5
v_gene: TRBV19
CDR3aa: ASTTGGNQPQH

j_gene: TRBJ1-4
v_gene: TRBV4-3
CDR3aa: ASSQDRGRSNEKLF

j_gene: TRBJ2-5
v_gene: TRBV5-4
CDR3aa: ASSLPGSGEQETQY

j_gene: TRBJ1-1
v_gene: TRBV18
CDR3aa: ASSGTVNTEAF

j_gene: TRBJ1-2
v_gene: TRBV19
CDR3aa: ASSVMGQGSYGYT

j_gene: TRBJ2-6
v_gene: TRBV7-2
CDR3aa: ASSLDSGNAGANVLT

j_gene: TRBJ1-4
v_gene: TRBV7-9
CDR3aa: ASSYSWSPANEKLF

j_gene: TRBJ2-7
v_gene: TRBV6-1
CDR3aa: ASTPWRQGGYEQY

j_gene: TRBJ1-1
v_gene: TRBV28
CDR3aa: ASSSPVGRLNTEAF

j_gene: TRBJ2-7
v_gene: TRBV9
CDR3aa: ASSVGDGYEQY

j_gene: TRBJ2-6
v_gene: TRBV7-2
CDR3aa: ASSPGNSGANVLT

j_gene: TRBJ2-2
v_gene: TRBV7-2
CDR3aa: ASSSSVTGELF

j_gene: TRBJ2-1
v_gene: TRBV5-1
CDR3aa: ASSLGRGSEQF

j_gene: TRBJ1-3
v_gene: TRBV30
CDR3aa: AWSGFKISGNTIY

j_gene: TRBJ2-6
v_gene: TRBV29-1
CDR3aa: SVPTSDFSGANVLT

j_gene: TRBJ2-1
v_gene: TRBV29-1
CDR3aa: SQWTYYNEQF

j_gene: TRBJ2-7
v_gene: TRBV27
CDR3aa: ASSLVPGATAYEQY

j_gene: TRBJ2-7
v_gene: TRBV27
CDR3aa: ASSPSPSYEQY

j_gene: TRBJ1-1
v_gene: TRBV18
CDR3aa: ASSLHTLNTEAF

j_gene: TRBJ1-2
v_gene: TRBV4-3
CDR3aa: ASSPRDREDYGYT

j_gene: TRBJ2-3
v_gene: TRBV7-6
CDR3aa: ASTQLTGLDTQY

j_gene: TRBJ2-5
v_gene: TRBV5-4
CDR3aa: ASSLGGTETQY

j_gene: TRBJ2-5
v_gene: TRBV14
CDR3aa: ASSQGSSGVQETQY

j_gene: TRBJ1-6
v_gene: TRBV30
CDR3aa: AWSISGASSYNSPLH

j_gene: TRBJ1-5
v_gene: TRBV30
CDR3aa: AWSPPTGQGGRYDQPQH

j_gene: TRBJ2-7
v_gene: TRBV7-9
CDR3aa: ASSLASLTTGPRYEQY

j_gene: TRBJ2-3
v_gene: TRBV5-8
CDR3aa: ASSWGQGPPDTQY

j_gene: TRBJ2-7
v_gene: TRBV5-5
CDR3aa: ASSLRDTYEQY

j_gene: TRBJ1-2
v_gene: TRBV9
CDR3aa: ASSVVTGRGLHT

j_gene: TRBJ1-4
v_gene: TRBV19
CDR3aa: ASRPRGRANEKLF

j_gene: TRBJ2-3
v_gene: TRBV12-1
CDR3aa: ASSLRWDRDGDTQY

j_gene: TRBJ1-1
v_gene: TRBV18
CDR3aa: ASSPGTENTEAF

j_gene: TRBJ2-3
v_gene: TRBV6-5
CDR3aa: ASSRTDRFTDTQY

j_gene: TRBJ1-5
v_gene: TRBV28
CDR3aa: ASSPFTTGEYQPQH

j_gene: TRBJ2-7
v_gene: TRBV6-5
CDR3aa: ASSYLGGGRLYEQY

j_gene: TRBJ1-3
v_gene: TRBV5-1
CDR3aa: ASSLEGNSGNTIY